The 18 T cell receptor beta chains listed next were all sequenced from one sample in a study of blood T cell repertoires in COVID-19 (dated by TCRdb to 2019 to 2021). Libraries were built with the immunoSEQ multiplex PCR assay. Sourced from immuneACCESS, this table was stored by TCRdb with only in-frame sequences that have V and J called. A share of the clones is absent; for the studies checked, an unresolved V gene accounts for under half, and the remainder has no known explanation. The table for this sample lists over 200,000 clones; 65% to 85% of them were counted only once. The ten largest clones take up over 1% of the sample. The sample taken for sequencing was peripheral blood. These receptor sequences come from a woman aged 30 to 39 with COVID-19, enrolled during active disease.

The rearrangement links TRBV27 to TRBJ2-7; TRBD2 agrees at 8 bases. Per the germline V gene, CDR1 is MNHEY and CDR2 is SMNVEV (reference sequence). V lost 3 bases, J lost 0 bases, and 7 bases stayed unmatched. This CDR3 contains 16 residues. The CDR3 DNA sequence: TGTGCCAGCAGTTTCTCACTAGCGGAAAGCTCCTACGAGCAGTACTTC. Its protein is CASSFSLAESSYEQYF.

In nucleotides, the CDR3 is TGTGCCAGCTCAACCACCAAAGGCGGGGGTAACTATGGCTACACCTTC. The encoded protein is CASSTTKGGGNYGYTF. J is TRBJ1-2 and V is TRBV18, with D possibly being TRBD1 (5 bases). Trimming removed 5 bases from V and 1 base from J, with 17 bases in between. The germline V gene encodes CDR1 KGHSH and CDR2 LQKENI. This CDR3 contains 16 residues.

The chain employs TRBV5-1 and TRBJ1-4, with D unresolved. CDR1 is SGHRS and CDR2 is YFSETQ in the germline V gene. V was cut by 3 bases and J by 3 bases, with 9 bases left in between. This CDR3 spans 14 amino acids. The CDR3 DNA sequence: TGCGCCAGCAGCTCGGGGAAAGCTAATGAAAAACTGTTTTTT. Protein product: CASSSGKANEKLFF.

The chain employs TRBV7-2 and TRBJ2-4; the D gene is possibly TRBD1 (5 bases). V lost 3 bases and J 0 bases, leaving 9 bases between the germline ends. Germline lookup yields CDR1 SGHTA and CDR2 FQGNSA. The length of the CDR3 is 15 residues. The CDR3 sequence: CASSLGQLAKNIQYF. CDR3 DNA sequence: TGTGCCAGCAGCTTGGGGCAGCTAGCCAAAAACATTCAGTACTTC.

The chain combines TRBV7-6 with TRBJ2-5; 10 bases line up with TRBD2. This CDR3 is 18 amino acids long. With V trimmed by 5 bases and J by 5 bases, 17 bases remained unmatched. Germline loops: CDR1 SGHVS, CDR2 FNYEAQ. The CDR3 DNA reads TGTGCCAGCAGCCCTACACCGGGACTAGCGACCCTCCGGGAGACCCAGTACTTC. This codes for CASSPTPGLATLRETQYF.

The gene calls are TRBV7-9 and TRBJ1-2; maybe TRBD1 (6 bases). The germline CDR1 and CDR2 sequences are SEHNR and FQNEAQ (reference sequence). The CDR3 is made up of 17 amino acids. The V end lost 1 base, the J end lost 0 bases, and 15 bases lay between the germline ends. In nucleotides, the CDR3 is TGTGCCAGCAGCTTAGGGTTAACAGGGCCGGCTAACTATGGCTACACCTTC. This codes for CASSLGLTGPANYGYTF.

This clone was seen only a few times. The rearrangement links TRBV5-1 to TRBJ2-3, with D possibly TRBD2 on 6 matching bases. Germline-derived CDR1 and CDR2 are SGHRS and YFSETQ. Trimming shortened V by 4 bases and J by 0 bases, and 15 bases separated the two germline ends. The CDR3 runs to 16 residues. CDR3 sequence reads: CASSRTRDSSTDTQYF. In nucleotides, the CDR3 is TGCGCCAGCAGCCGAACCCGGGACTCAAGCACAGATACGCAGTATTTT.

About this clone itself: This CDR3 is missing its conserved last phenylalanine or tryptophan, likely due to a read error. It is unclear where the CDR3 begins or ends on the DNA, so no DNA is shown, and the CDR3 is as TCRdb lists it. This rearrangement joins TRBV29-1 to TRBJ1-1; the tabulated D call, TRBD1, remains unverified against the DNA. Germline V gives CDR1 SQVTM, CDR2 ANQGSEA. The CDR3 region is 8 residues in length, termini included. CDR3 sequence: CSVELGQV.

The chain joins TRBV18 to TRBJ2-7; TRBD2 aligns across 14 bases. J lost 4 bases, V lost 3 bases, and 11 bases had no gene match. The germline CDR1 and CDR2 sequences are KGHSH and LQKENI. The CDR3 has 18 amino acids. The CDR3 spells CASSPLGTSGSFLYEQYF. The CDR3 DNA is TGTGCCAGCTCACCTCTGGGGACTAGCGGGAGTTTTCTGTACGAGCAGTACTTC.

The J gene is TRBJ1-4, the V gene TRBV3-1 (or the pseudogene TRBV3-2); perhaps TRBD1 as D (5 bases). V was cut by 4 bases and J by 8 bases, with 17 bases left in between. Germline V gene sequence: CDR1 LGHDT, CDR2 YNNKEL (reference sequence). CDR3 length equals 15 residues. CDR3 residues: CASSRSGGTPEKLFF. The CDR3 coding sequence is TGTGCCAGCAGCCGCTCTGGAGGGACCCCGGAAAAACTGTTTTTT.

This chain links TRBV18 with TRBJ2-3; D is unclear. The CDR3 spans 20 residues. V shed 0 bases and J shed 0 bases, with 22 bases lying between them. Germline values: CDR1 KGHSH, CDR2 LQKENI. CDR3 DNA: TGTGCCAGCTCACCACCGTTTCCCGAGACTCAAGAGTCTAGCACAGATACGCAGTATTTT. Its translation: CASSPPFPETQESSTDTQYF.

The chain is built from TRBV27 and TRBJ1-5; no reliable D call. V was clipped by 4 bases and J by 5 bases, with 9 bases between them. Germline CDR1 MNHEY, CDR2 SMNVEV (reference sequence). The length of the CDR3 is 13 residues. The CDR3 DNA reads TGTGCCAGCAGTTCCTCTATTTATCAGCCCCAGCATTTT. Translated, it gives CASSSSIYQPQHF.

The chain is built from TRBV5-6 and TRBJ1-2, with D possibly matching TRBD1 (6 bases). The V end was cut by 0 bases, the J end by 4 bases, with 13 bases between. The CDR3 is 15 residues long. Germline assignment: CDR1 SGHDT and CDR2 YYEEEE. For the CDR3, the DNA is TGTGCCAGCAGCTTGGAGGGGGAGCATCTCTATGGCTACACCTTC. Its translation is CASSLEGEHLYGYTF.

The chain employs TRBV5-5 and TRBJ2-7; TRBD2 matches at 8 bases. The germline gives CDR1 SGHKS, CDR2 YYEKEE (reference sequence). The ends lost 4 bases at V and 7 bases at J; junction bases unmatched: 22. The CDR3 has 18 residues. CDR3 amino acids: CASSPFSSLGLGLVEQYF. In DNA form, the CDR3 reads TGTGCCAGCAGCCCCTTTTCTTCTCTGGGACTAGGGTTGGTTGAGCAGTACTTC.

The V gene is TRBV29-1, the J gene TRBJ2-3, with TRBD2 matching 7 bases. Germline CDR1 is SQVTM and CDR2 is ANQGSEA. Trimming cost V 4 bases and J 5 bases; bases outside gene matches: 12. The CDR3 loop spans 15 amino acids. DNA of the CDR3: TGCAGCGTTGTTAGCGGGTCTCGTATTGGAGATACGCAGTATTTT. Its translation: CSVVSGSRIGDTQYF.

This clone was observed a single time. The chain links TRBV2 to TRBJ2-3, with D perhaps TRBD2 (6 bases). This CDR3 is built from 14 residues. Per the germline V gene, CDR1 is SNHLY and CDR2 is FYNNEI. V lost 4 bases, J lost 3 bases, and 11 bases lay in between. In DNA form, the CDR3 reads TGTGCCAGCAGTGGGGGGACTCGTACAGATACGCAGTATTTT. Its protein product is CASSGGTRTDTQYF.

To note about this clone: This sample also contains other DNA sequences that code for the same CDR3. V is TRBV18 and J is TRBJ1-1, with D unresolved. The CDR3 is 13 residues long. Trimming removed 2 bases from V and 1 base from J, with 5 bases in between. Germline assignment: CDR1 KGHSH and CDR2 LQKENI. The CDR3: CASSPAGNTEAFF. CDR3 sequence (DNA): TGTGCCAGCTCACCAGCGGGGAACACTGAAGCTTTCTTT.

This clone was seen once. This sequence joins TRBV6-5 and TRBJ1-2, with D perhaps matching TRBD1 (5 bases). The V gene's germline CDR1 is MNHEY and CDR2 SVGAGI. This CDR3 has 16 residues. Deletions cut 0 bases from V and 1 base from J, with 12 bases between. The CDR3 here is CASSYSTQGYNYGYTF. CDR3 bases: TGTGCCAGCAGTTACTCGACGCAGGGATATAACTATGGCTACACCTTC.